This T cell receptor (beta chain) was sequenced in a study of beta chain features in type 1 diabetes. Germline values: CDR1 SGHRS, CDR2 YFSETQ. Losses at the gene ends were 0 bases for V and 1 base for J; bases not matched to a gene: 7. The CDR3 has 17 residues. Regarding the study as a whole: Significant though moderate, a shortening of TCRB CDR3s appeared in all four CD4+ subsets of Type 1 diabetes patients. At VDJ recombination sites, type 1 diabetes patients had fewer insertions and more deleted nucleotides.

Of the isolated RNA, all was reverse transcribed, and so the sequenced material was expressed TCRB transcripts. Clones were read by immunoSEQ multiplex PCR, and TCRdb kept only the in-frame ones, dropping some. The data show about 120,000 clones, 15% to 20% seen once. With regard to this clone: Its specificity is unknown.

Isolation of CD4+ naive, central memory, regulatory and stem cell-like memory cells was achieved by sorting via CD45RO/CCR7/CD25/CD127/CD95/CD27. V is TRBV5-1 and J is TRBJ1-1; TRBD1 aligns across 9 bases. Sequences were obtained from central memory CD4+ T cells from blood. The receptor was derived from a man younger than 30 with type 1 diabetes. CDR3 loop: CASSLGFTGGENTEAFF. DNA of the CDR3: TGCGCCAGCAGCTTGGGCTTTACAGGGGGCGAGAACACTGAAGCTTTCTTT.